The 3 T cell receptor beta chains below were found in one sample sequenced in a study of cytomegalovirus exposure and HLA in healthy donors. It was with 60 Vbeta and 13 Jbeta primers that the PCR ran. Libraries were prepared by immunoSEQ multiplex PCR; TCRdb keeps only in-frame clonotypes and omits some of them. The repertoire holds about 200,000 clones, with approximately 86% as singletons. The sample taken for sequencing was PBMCs. The source is a woman aged 25 to 39 in good health and CMV-seronegative.

The CDR3 here is CASSLGTAYEQYF. In nucleotides, the CDR3 is TGTGCCAGCAGTTTAGGGACAGCCTACGAGCAGTACTTC. The chain uses TRBV27 and TRBJ2-7; 7 bases are shared with TRBD1. V gave up 2 bases and J gave up 2 bases; unmatched junction bases: 0. Germline lookup yields CDR1 MNHEY and CDR2 SMNVEV (reference sequence). This CDR3 region has 13 residues.

The chain recombines TRBV28 with TRBJ2-7; 7 bases are shared with TRBD1. This CDR3 contains 15 residues. Trimming removed 5 bases from V and 4 bases from J; junction bases left unmatched: 11. Germline values: CDR1 MDHEN, CDR2 SYDVKM. The CDR3 nucleotides are TGTGCCAGCAGTCCAACGTTGACAGGGATTTACGAGCAGTACTTC. Protein sequence: CASSPTLTGIYEQYF. Filled out from reference TRBV28 and TRBJ2-7, the complete variable domain reads DVKVTQSSRYLVKRTGEKVFLECVQDMDHENMFWYRQDPGLGLRLIYFSYDVKMKEKGDIPEGYSVSREKKERFSLILESASTNQTSMYLCASSPTLTGIYEQYFGPGTRLTVT.

CDR3 protein: CASTTTNEKLFF. The CDR3 DNA reads as TGTGCCAGCACAACAACTAATGAAAAACTGTTTTTT. The rearrangement uses TRBV28 and TRBJ1-4; no reliable D call. There are 12 residues in the CDR3. V lost 7 bases and J 0 bases, leaving 3 bases between the germline ends. Germline V gene data show CDR1 as MDHEN and CDR2 as SYDVKM.